This record covers a single T cell receptor (beta chain). The CDR3 extends over 14 amino acids. Clones were sequenced by immunoSEQ multiplex PCR, and TCRdb holds only the in-frame ones, with some missing. The sample consists of about half a million clones, around 80% of them appearing once. The data stem from a study of shared clonotypes between healthy human individuals. Recent vaccinations or acute infections were absent in the healthy HIV-negative adult donors. V is TRBV21-1 and J is TRBJ2-7; the table's TRBD2 call for D was not verified on the DNA. TRBV21-1 is a pseudogene segment. The sequenced material came from PBMCs. This sequence originates from a woman aged 40 to 50 in good health. Some clones in this sample may be carry-over from other donors' samples. The CDR3 DNA reads TGTGCCAGCAGCAAAGGGGGAGAACATTACGAGCAGTACTTC. Translated, it gives CASSKGGEHYEQYF.